The subject of this entry is one T cell receptor (beta chain). As yet, its antigen is unknown. The CDR3 sequence is 15 residues long. Germline V lookup: CDR1 SGHNT, CDR2 YENEEA. V trimming: 3 bases; J trimming: 4 bases; junction bases outside the gene matches: 4. This sample is drawn from a study of beta chain features in type 1 diabetes. General study results and limits: Type 1 diabetes patients had moderately but significantly shorter TCRB CDR3s in all four CD4+ subsets.

Sequenced material consisted of expressed TCRB transcripts (all of the isolated RNA was reverse transcribed). TCRdb's table, derived via immunoSEQ multiplex PCR, lists solely in-frame clones and lacks some. The sample shows 640,000 or so clones, roughly 13% of them seen only once. Only one heparinised blood draw was taken per donor, and its volume averaged roughly 120 mL. This TCR was recovered from a man aged 18 to 30 with type 1 diabetes. The chain recombines TRBV11-3 with TRBJ2-2; TRBD1 matches at 8 bases. What was sequenced was naive CD4+ T cells from blood. CDR3 nucleotides: TGTGCCAGCAGCTTGGACAGGGCATCCACCGGGGAGCTGTTTTTT. Encoded protein: CASSLDRASTGELFF. The entire variable domain, with the rest obtained from reference TRBV11-3 and TRBJ2-2, is as follows: EAGVVQSPRYKIIEKKQPVAFWCNPISGHNTLYWYLQNLGQGPELLIRYENEEAVDDSQLPKDRFSAERLKGVDSTLKIQPAELGDSAVYLCASSLDRASTGELFFGEGSRLTVL.